The sequence of this T cell receptor beta chain was determined in a study of cytomegalovirus exposure and HLA in healthy donors. CDR1 and CDR2 (germline): LGHNA, YSLEER. V dropped 0 bases and J dropped 7 bases, with 10 bases sitting between them. CDR3 length: 14 amino acids. PCR amplification relied on 60 Vbeta primers (plus 13 Jbeta primers). This table comes from immunoSEQ multiplex PCR, and its TCRdb copy is limited to in-frame clones, with some not included. The sample consists of under 200,000 clones, approximately 80% of them appearing once. The V gene is TRBV4-3, the J gene TRBJ2-1; the D is unclear. Sequencing was performed on PBMCs. The origin of this receptor is a man aged 50 to 59 in good health and CMV-seropositive. The CDR3: CASSQESLRNEQFF. The CDR3 DNA sequence: TGCGCCAGCAGCCAAGAGTCTCTACGTAATGAGCAGTTCTTC.